This TCR beta chain was sequenced for a study of T-cell reconstitution after alpha-beta-depleted transplantation in children. The TCRbeta library was prepared with unique molecular identifiers. TCRdb re-analysed the PCR reads in MiXCR, keeping a single row per CDR3 protein. Of hundreds of thousands of distinct CDR3 sequences detected, around a sixth appear once; the ten largest clones hold 0.9% to 1.2%. This CDR3 region has 15 residues. Germline CDR1 LGHNA, CDR2 YNFKEQ. V shed 0 bases and J shed 0 bases, with 7 bases lying between them. The sequence came from a human donor who donated a stem cell graft to a child with acute myeloid leukemia. V is TRBV4-2 and J is TRBJ2-3, with D maybe TRBD1 (5 bases). Specimen: PBMCs from the stem cell graft donor, collected from the stem cell graft. The CDR3 loop is CASSQDRGSTDTQYF. The CDR3 nucleotides are TGTGCCAGCAGCCAAGATAGGGGTAGCACAGATACGCAGTATTTT.